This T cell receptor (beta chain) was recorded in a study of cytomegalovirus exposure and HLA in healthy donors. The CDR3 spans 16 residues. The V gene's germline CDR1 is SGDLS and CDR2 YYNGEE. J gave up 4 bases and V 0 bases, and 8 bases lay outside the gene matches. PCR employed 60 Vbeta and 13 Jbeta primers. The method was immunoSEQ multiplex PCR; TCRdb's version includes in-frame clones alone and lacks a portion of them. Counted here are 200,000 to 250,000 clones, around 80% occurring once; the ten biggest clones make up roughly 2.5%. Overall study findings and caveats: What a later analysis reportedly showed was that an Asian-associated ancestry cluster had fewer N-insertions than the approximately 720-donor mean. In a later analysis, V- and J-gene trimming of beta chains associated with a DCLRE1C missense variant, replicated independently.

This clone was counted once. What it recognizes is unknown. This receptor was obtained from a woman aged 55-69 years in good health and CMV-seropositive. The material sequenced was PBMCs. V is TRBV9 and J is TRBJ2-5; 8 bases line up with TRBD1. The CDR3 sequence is CASSVDPGQVGETQYF. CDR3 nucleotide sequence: TGTGCCAGCAGCGTAGACCCGGGACAGGTTGGAGAGACCCAGTACTTC.